This T cell receptor beta chain was obtained from a study of cytomegalovirus exposure and HLA in healthy donors. Whole-study findings and limits: DRB1 had the most TCR associations and HLA-C the fewest, a later analysis found, with rates varying by HLA locus.

A word on this clone: Its antigen is still unknown.

60 Vbeta and 13 Jbeta primers were used in PCR. Using immunoSEQ multiplex PCR, the repertoire was profiled, and TCRdb retains in-frame clones only, with some absent. The repertoire has over 150,000 clones, around four fifths of them found once; the top ten carry roughly 10%. From germline, CDR1 is SGHTA and CDR2 FQGNSA. The length of the CDR3 is 15 residues. Losses at the gene ends were 5 bases for V and 5 bases for J; bases not matched to a gene: 12. The sequence derives from a middle-aged man in good health and CMV-seropositive. Material for sequencing was PBMCs. The V gene is TRBV7-2, the J gene TRBJ2-7, with 7 nucleotides matching TRBD1. The CDR3 bases are TGTGCCAGCAGCCCCTGGGACAGAGAGTTTGACGAGCAGTACTTC. This gives the protein CASSPWDREFDEQYF.